The 8 T cell receptor beta chains listed next were all sequenced from one sample in a study of response to subunit inactivated influenza vaccine. In TCRdb, the RT-PCR reads were re-called with MiXCR into one record per CDR3 protein. The table has hundreds of thousands of distinct CDR3 sequences, 14% seen once. The input for sequencing was PBMCs from blood, taken 14 to 15 days before vaccination. The source is a man aged 50-59 years who received an inactivated influenza vaccine.

This clonotype was counted a few times. The chain is built from TRBV5-1 and TRBJ2-4; 7 bases fit TRBD1. CDR3 length equals 17 residues. The trim removed 0 bases at V and 0 bases at J, leaving 6 bases unmatched. Germline V lookup: CDR1 SGHRS, CDR2 YFSETQ. CDR3 nucleotide sequence: TGCGCCAGCAGCTTGGAAGAGCGACAGGGAGCCAAAAACATTCAGTACTTC. This encodes CASSLEERQGAKNIQYF.

This sequence joins TRBV5-1 and TRBJ2-1; 11 nucleotides align to TRBD1. The germline gives CDR1 SGHRS, CDR2 YFSETQ. The CDR3 length is 16 residues. Unmatched junction bases numbered 9, after V lost 4 bases and J lost 6 bases. CDR3 sequence reads: CASSQTVGQGANEQFF. The CDR3 DNA follows: TGCGCCAGCAGCCAAACAGTCGGACAGGGGGCCAATGAGCAGTTCTTC.

This clonotype has just a few counts. The chain links TRBV11-2 to TRBJ2-3; unclear D gene. Germline values: CDR1 SGHAT, CDR2 FQNNGV. V lost 6 bases to trimming and J lost 6 bases, with 10 bases between them. The length of the CDR3 is 12 residues. The CDR3 DNA sequence: TGTGCCAGCAGTACACCGGCGGATACGCAGTATTTT. This codes for CASSTPADTQYF.

There are a few counts of this clonotype. The rearrangement joins TRBV12-3 or TRBV12-4 to TRBJ1-5; 9 bases align to TRBD1. This CDR3 comprises 14 residues. The V segment lost 6 bases and the J segment 5 bases; nucleotides outside the gene matches: 5. CDR3 region: CASSTRTGDQPQHF. The CDR3 coding sequence is TGTGCCAGCAGCACAAGGACAGGGGATCAGCCCCAGCATTTT.

V is TRBV12-3 or TRBV12-4 and J is TRBJ1-2; tentative D call: TRBD1 (6 bases). Trimming stripped 3 bases from V and 6 bases from J, with 11 bases between. The CDR3 runs to 13 residues. The DNA for the CDR3 is TGTGCCAGCAGTTTTAGTGGACAGCATGGCTACACCTTC. Protein product: CASSFSGQHGYTF.

This clonotype was detected only a few times. The chain uses TRBV10-3 and TRBJ2-1; 13 nucleotides match TRBD2. Unmatched junction bases numbered 3, after V lost 2 bases and J lost 5 bases. From germline, CDR1 is ENHRY and CDR2 SYGVKD. The CDR3 contains 16 residues. The DNA for the CDR3 is TGTGCCATCAGTGAGCGAGGGACTAGCGGGGACAATGAGCAGTTCTTC. Its protein product is CAISERGTSGDNEQFF.

This clonotype was observed a handful of times. The chain links TRBV6-5 to TRBJ2-1; 9 nucleotides agree with TRBD2. The V gene's germline CDR1 is MNHEY and CDR2 SVGAGI. The CDR3 sequence is 16 residues long. Unmatched junction bases numbered 3, after V lost 0 bases and J lost 3 bases. The CDR3 is CASSYSKRGVYNEQFF. The DNA of the CDR3 is TGTGCCAGCAGTTACTCGAAGCGGGGGGTCTACAATGAGCAGTTCTTC.

This chain joins TRBV6-1 and TRBJ1-6, with D perhaps matching TRBD1 (5 bases). CDR1 MNHNS and CDR2 SASEGT come from the germline V gene. The V and J ends lost 0 bases and 8 bases respectively, with 11 bases between them. The CDR3 has 15 amino acids. CDR3 sequence: CASSEAGTRDSPLHF. The CDR3 nucleotides are TGTGCCAGCAGTGAAGCAGGGACGAGAGATTCACCCCTCCACTTT.